This T cell receptor (beta chain) was sequenced for a study of low-dose radiotherapy and immunotherapy resistance in tumors. Study summary: A dose of 1 Gy per fraction every two weeks went to Cohort 2, totaling 13 Gy over 26 weeks. A dose of 300 mg of oral aspirin was taken by patients daily for four cycles from cycle 1 day 1.

The CDR3 loop spans 16 amino acids. V shed 2 bases and J 4 bases; nucleotides not matched to a gene: 2. From germline, CDR1 is SGHAT and CDR2 FQNNGV. The time point here: after trial treatment. Treatment indicated: LDRT plus nivolumab, ipilimumab, low-dose cyclophosphamide and aspirin (RACIN trial). The donors' regimen was nivolumab, ipilimumab, aspirin, low-dose cyclophosphamide and low-dose radiotherapy. This clonotype showed up many times. Primers used for first-strand cDNA, a TRAV- and TRBV-specific set, covered both alpha and beta chains. TCR amplification ran 20 PCR cycles using constant-region and V-primer adapter primers. TCRdb analysed the reads with MiXCR anew, one entry per CDR3 protein. The sample shows 30,000 to 45,000 distinct CDR3 sequences, under 25% of them seen only once.

The genes are TRBV11-2 and TRBJ2-5, with 15 positions matching TRBD2. The source was PBMCs, collected after low-dose radiotherapy plus immunotherapy. The TCR originated in a female donor with ovarian cancer. Here the CDR3 reads CASSLTGLAGGETQYF. The CDR3 DNA reads as TGTGCCAGCAGCTTAACGGGACTAGCGGGGGGAGAGACCCAGTACTTC.